Reported below is one T cell receptor (beta chain). No antigen is known for it. This entry comes from a study of cytomegalovirus exposure and HLA in healthy donors. General study points: Later analysis revealed greater clonal expansion in HLA-associated TCR beta chains than in equally common others. Apparent HLA restriction characterized most CMV-associated TCR beta chains in a later analysis. Analysis performed later found about 17,000 TCR beta sequences associated with HLA alleles at 0.05 false discovery rate.

Between the trimmed V and J ends, which lost 4 bases and 1 base, there was a span of 13 bases. CDR1 and CDR2 (germline): GTSNPN, SVGIG (reference sequence). The CDR3 sequence is 14 residues long. PCR employed 60 Vbeta and 13 Jbeta primers. Method: immunoSEQ multiplex PCR; TCRdb's copy keeps in-frame clones and lacks some. The sample has around 160,000 clones, roughly 80% seen once; the top ten hold roughly 4.5%. Sequenced: PBMCs. This sequence joins TRBV30 and TRBJ2-5, with D possibly matching TRBD1 (6 bases). This clonotype originated in a man in his fifties or sixties in good health and CMV-seropositive. The chain's CDR3 is CAWTTGTSQETQYF. The CDR3 DNA is TGTGCCTGGACGACCGGGACAAGCCAAGAGACCCAGTACTTC.